This T cell receptor beta chain emerged from a study of blood T cell repertoires in COVID-19. Study summary: Some COVID-19 samples were acute and others convalescent; all came from the United States, Italy and Spain. PBMCs, B-cell-depleted T cells, or T cells provided the cDNA or gDNA that made up the material.

The CDR3 extends over 14 amino acids. CDR1 is LGHNA and CDR2 is YSLEER in the germline V gene. Trimming at V came to 5 bases and at J to 6 bases, leaving 7 bases not matched to a gene. In the study's own analysis: From reference gene primer amplification, estimates of nucleated cell counts were derived. Profiled with immunoSEQ multiplex PCR; TCRdb holds only in-frame clones, not every one. The V and J calls and clone size come from that table; D and trimming were worked out from the DNA. The table shows about 240,000 clones, with around 83% occurring only once. Sequenced sample: peripheral blood. The TCR sequence derives from a woman between 18 and 29 years old with acute or convalescent COVID-19. The genes are TRBV4-3 and TRBJ2-1; 7 nucleotides line up with TRBD1. The CDR3 loop is CASSYRGGGNEQFF. The CDR3 DNA is TGCGCCAGCAGCTACAGGGGTGGGGGCAATGAGCAGTTCTTC.